The rows below give T cell receptor beta chains drawn from one sample of a study of cytomegalovirus exposure and HLA in healthy donors. Assay used: immunoSEQ multiplex PCR; TCRdb lists only in-frame clones, some missing. The sample includes 60,000 to 70,000 clones, approximately 70% seen only once; the top ten take around a sixth. Sequencing used PBMCs. Receptors originate from a man aged 35 to 55 in good health and CMV-seropositive. The CDR3 runs from the conserved cysteine through the conserved F or W. The D gene is left open where the match is weak. Expanded clones get a size class; other rows say once, few or many, or leave the size out.

V gene: TRBV30; D gene: TRBD1; clone size: few; J gene: TRBJ2-7; CDR3 DNA: TGTGCCTGGGGGGGTGGGACAGCGTTCTACGAGCAGTACTTC; CDR3 protein: CAWGGGTAFYEQYF
V gene: TRBV7-2; D gene: TRBD2; clone size: few; J gene: TRBJ2-2; CDR3 DNA: TGTGCCAGCAGCTTAAAGGGGCTAGCGGGAGTCAACACCGGGGAGCTGTTTTTT; CDR3 protein: CASSLKGLAGVNTGELFF
V gene: TRBV11-2; D gene: TRBD1; clone size: -; J gene: TRBJ2-7; CDR3 DNA: TGTGCCAGCAGCTCTGGGACAGAATTAAGGTACTTC; CDR3 protein: CASSSGTELRYF
V gene: TRBV7-2; D gene: TRBD1; clone size: -; J gene: TRBJ1-2; CDR3 DNA: TGTGCCAGCAGCCAACTCGACAGGGACTATGGCTACACCTTC; CDR3 protein: CASSQLDRDYGYTF
V gene: TRBV7-9; D gene: TRBD1; clone size: -; J gene: TRBJ1-2; CDR3 DNA: TGTGCCAGCAGCTATGGGACAGGGGACCTTGGCTACACCTTC; CDR3 protein: CASSYGTGDLGYTF
V gene: TRBV7-2; D gene: -; clone size: many; J gene: TRBJ2-7; CDR3 DNA: TGTGCCAGCAGCCTCTGGGCGGGGCCTCTAGGACGTTCCGAGCAGTACTTC; CDR3 protein: CASSLWAGPLGRSEQYF
V gene: TRBV6-1; D gene: TRBD1; clone size: -; J gene: TRBJ2-3; CDR3 DNA: TGTGCCAGCAGTGAATATTGGGGGACAGTCACAGATACGCAGTATTTT; CDR3 protein: CASSEYWGTVTDTQYF
V gene: TRBV2; D gene: TRBD1; clone size: -; J gene: TRBJ2-5; CDR3 DNA: TGTGCCAGCAGAGGACAGGGAGAGACCCAGTACTTC; CDR3 protein: CASRGQGETQYF
V gene: TRBV7-8; D gene: -; clone size: -; J gene: TRBJ2-1; CDR3 DNA: TGTGCCAGCAGCTTAGTAGGTCAGGGCTCCTACAATGAGCAGTTCTTC; CDR3 protein: CASSLVGQGSYNEQFF
V gene: TRBV9; D gene: TRBD2; clone size: -; J gene: TRBJ2-5; CDR3 DNA: TGTGCCAGCAGCGAAGGGACTAGCGATCAAGAGACCCAGTACTTC; CDR3 protein: CASSEGTSDQETQYF
V gene: TRBV5-6; D gene: -; clone size: -; J gene: TRBJ1-4; CDR3 DNA: TGTGCCAGCAGCTTGGGGGCGACCGGGAAATTGTTTTTT; CDR3 protein: CASSLGATGKLFF
V gene: TRBV18; D gene: -; clone size: -; J gene: TRBJ2-2; CDR3 DNA: TGTGCCAGCTCACCACAAGGGGGTAACACCGGGGAGCTGTTTTTT; CDR3 protein: CASSPQGGNTGELFF
V gene: TRBV2; D gene: TRBD2; clone size: -; J gene: TRBJ2-1; CDR3 DNA: TGTGCCAGCAGCGTGAGGGGCGGGCCAACGGGAGGTGAGCAGTTCTTC; CDR3 protein: CASSVRGGPTGGEQFF
V gene: TRBV7-9; D gene: -; clone size: -; J gene: TRBJ1-4; CDR3 DNA: TGTGCCAGCAGCTCCCCGGGGGGCACTAATGAAAAACTGTTTTTT; CDR3 protein: CASSSPGGTNEKLFF
V gene: TRBV7-8; D gene: TRBD1; clone size: -; J gene: TRBJ2-3; CDR3 DNA: TGTGCCAGCAGCCCCTATAGGGTTCTGGGACAGGGGGCGGATACGCAGTATTTT; CDR3 protein: CASSPYRVLGQGADTQYF
V gene: TRBV19; D gene: TRBD1; clone size: once; J gene: TRBJ2-7; CDR3 DNA: TGTGCCAGTAGTATCTCGGACAGGGGGAGCCGTTACGAGCAGTACTTC; CDR3 protein: CASSISDRGSRYEQYF
V gene: TRBV28; D gene: TRBD1; clone size: -; J gene: TRBJ1-1; CDR3 DNA: TGTGCCAGCAGTCCGACCCGGGACAGGGGGCGAGCTTTCTTT; CDR3 protein: CASSPTRDRGRAFF
V gene: TRBV4-2; D gene: TRBD1; clone size: -; J gene: TRBJ2-7; CDR3 DNA: TGTGCCAGCAGCCCAAGAGGGACAGAAGTGTACGAGCAGTACTTC; CDR3 protein: CASSPRGTEVYEQYF
V gene: TRBV10-3; D gene: TRBD1; clone size: -; J gene: TRBJ1-1; CDR3 DNA: TGTGCCACTGGACAGGGAGGAAGGAACACTGAAGCTTTCTTT; CDR3 protein: CATGQGGRNTEAFF
V gene: TRBV25-1; D gene: -; clone size: -; J gene: TRBJ2-2; CDR3 DNA: TGTGCCAGCAGTGATAGAGGACAAGGCCCCGGGGAGCTGTTTTTT; CDR3 protein: CASSDRGQGPGELFF
V gene: TRBV7-2; D gene: TRBD2; clone size: once; J gene: TRBJ2-7; CDR3 DNA: TGTGCCAGCAGCTTATGGGGTGTTGTGAGCGGGAGGCCCGAGCAGTACTTC; CDR3 protein: CASSLWGVVSGRPEQYF
V gene: TRBV5-1; D gene: -; clone size: -; J gene: TRBJ1-1; CDR3 DNA: TGCGCCAGCAGCCTCATGGGCAGTAGGAACACTGAAGCTTTCTTT; CDR3 protein: CASSLMGSRNTEAFF
V gene: TRBV6-6; D gene: -; clone size: -; J gene: TRBJ2-7; CDR3 DNA: TGTGCCAGCAGTTACACAAACAACTACGAGCAGTACTTC; CDR3 protein: CASSYTNNYEQYF
V gene: TRBV15; D gene: -; clone size: -; J gene: TRBJ1-2; CDR3 DNA: TGTGCCACCAGCAGAGGACAGGACTATGGCTACACCTTC; CDR3 protein: CATSRGQDYGYTF
V gene: TRBV18; D gene: -; clone size: -; J gene: TRBJ2-1; CDR3 DNA: TGTGCCAGCTCACCACCCGGAGTAACTAGCTCCTACAATGAGCAGTTCTTC; CDR3 protein: CASSPPGVTSSYNEQFF
V gene: TRBV18; D gene: -; clone size: -; J gene: TRBJ2-1; CDR3 DNA: TGTGCCAGCTCACCAAGGTTCGAGACCGGGGGACATGAGCAGTTCTTC; CDR3 protein: CASSPRFETGGHEQFF
V gene: TRBV18; D gene: TRBD1; clone size: -; J gene: TRBJ1-1; CDR3 DNA: TGTGCCAGCTCACCATGGGACAGCTCGGACGGCACTGAAGCTTTCTTT; CDR3 protein: CASSPWDSSDGTEAFF
V gene: TRBV5-6; D gene: -; clone size: -; J gene: TRBJ2-7; CDR3 DNA: TGTGCCAGCAGCTTGATGGGGCCGGACGAGCAGTACTTC; CDR3 protein: CASSLMGPDEQYF
V gene: TRBV10-3; D gene: -; clone size: -; J gene: TRBJ2-6; CDR3 DNA: TGTGCCATCAGTGAGGGCCCCCACTCTGGGGCCAACGTCCTGACTTTC; CDR3 protein: CAISEGPHSGANVLTF
V gene: TRBV5-5; D gene: -; clone size: -; J gene: TRBJ2-6; CDR3 DNA: TGTGCCAGCAGCACAACCCCAGGGTCTGGGGCCAACGTCCTGACTTTC; CDR3 protein: CASSTTPGSGANVLTF
V gene: TRBV5-1; D gene: TRBD1; clone size: -; J gene: TRBJ1-5; CDR3 DNA: TGCGCCAGCAGCTTGGGACAGGGGCTCAATCAGCCCCAGCATTTT; CDR3 protein: CASSLGQGLNQPQHF
V gene: TRBV7-2; D gene: TRBD1; clone size: -; J gene: TRBJ2-7; CDR3 DNA: TGTGCCAGCAGCTATTACAGGGGTTATGAGCAGTACTTC; CDR3 protein: CASSYYRGYEQYF
V gene: TRBV11-1; D gene: -; clone size: -; J gene: TRBJ2-5; CDR3 DNA: TGTGCCAGCAGCTTAGAGGCTAGACAAGAGACCCAGTACTTC; CDR3 protein: CASSLEARQETQYF
V gene: TRBV5-1; D gene: -; clone size: once; J gene: TRBJ2-1; CDR3 DNA: TGCGCCAGCAGCTTGGCGGGTGCGATTACCTACAATGAGCAGTTCTTC; CDR3 protein: CASSLAGAITYNEQFF
V gene: TRBV6-1; D gene: -; clone size: few; J gene: TRBJ1-1; CDR3 DNA: TGTGCCAGCAGCCTCGGGGTCACTGAAGCTTTCTTT; CDR3 protein: CASSLGVTEAFF
V gene: TRBV15; D gene: -; clone size: -; J gene: TRBJ1-3; CDR3 DNA: TGTGCCACCAGCAGAGAACAGAGCCCTGAAAACACCATATATTTT; CDR3 protein: CATSREQSPENTIYF
V gene: TRBV30; D gene: TRBD1; clone size: -; J gene: TRBJ1-5; CDR3 DNA: TGTGCCTGGAGTTCGACAGGGAATCAGCCCCAGCATTTT; CDR3 protein: CAWSSTGNQPQHF
V gene: TRBV5-8; D gene: TRBD1; clone size: few; J gene: TRBJ1-5; CDR3 DNA: TGTGCCAGCAGCCTTTGGACAGGGAACGGCAATCAGCCCCAGCATTTT; CDR3 protein: CASSLWTGNGNQPQHF
V gene: TRBV4-2; D gene: -; clone size: -; J gene: TRBJ2-1; CDR3 DNA: TGTGCCAGCAGCCGTACAGGTGACCTTTACAATGAGCAGTTCTTC; CDR3 protein: CASSRTGDLYNEQFF
V gene: TRBV6-4; D gene: -; clone size: -; J gene: TRBJ2-3; CDR3 DNA: TGTGCCAGCAGTGCCCGGGGGGCGGGAGCAGCGGATACGCAGTATTTT; CDR3 protein: CASSARGAGAADTQYF
V gene: TRBV29-1; D gene: -; clone size: -; J gene: TRBJ1-2; CDR3 DNA: TGCAGCGTCGCTACTTTAGACTACACCTTC; CDR3 protein: CSVATLDYTF
V gene: TRBV2; D gene: TRBD1; clone size: -; J gene: TRBJ1-1; CDR3 DNA: TGTGCCAGCAATACGACAGGGATGAACACTGAAGCTTTCTTT; CDR3 protein: CASNTTGMNTEAFF
V gene: TRBV11-3; D gene: -; clone size: -; J gene: TRBJ1-2; CDR3 DNA: TGTGCCAGCAGCGACAGGATGTATGGCTACACCTTC; CDR3 protein: CASSDRMYGYTF